A single sample is the source of the 31 T cell receptor beta chains below, sequenced in a study of T cells in Graves' hyperthyroidism and ophthalmopathy. The TCR beta CDR3 regions underwent amplification using RNA transcripts as the source. TCR CDR3 underwent first-round RT-PCR with the HTBI primer set. TCRdb independently ran MiXCR on the multiplex PCR reads; one entry per CDR3 protein. This table has about 640,000 distinct CDR3 sequences, roughly 20% appearing once. The sequencing input was blood. The receptors here all came from a man aged 25 to 45 with Graves' ophthalmopathy.

CDR3 DNA sequence: TGTGCCAGCAGCTTAGAGGGCAATGGTGGCTACACCTTC. Amino acid sequence: CASSLEGNGGYTF. The chain combines TRBV7-9 with TRBJ1-2, with D unclear. This CDR3 spans 13 amino acids. Trimming cost V 1 base and J 7 bases, with 10 bases left between them. Germline V gene lookup returns CDR1 SEHNR and CDR2 FQNEAQ (reference sequence).

This clonotype was seen only a few times. This chain connects TRBV11-2 to TRBJ1-1; D is unclear. V lost 0 bases to trimming and J lost 3 bases, with 8 bases between them. Germline V gene sequence: CDR1 SGHAT, CDR2 FQNNGV. The CDR3 has 14 residues. CDR3 DNA: TGTGCCAGCAGCTTAGAGCTTGGGGACACTGAAGCTTTCTTT. It codes for CASSLELGDTEAFF.

In its sample, this clonotype was seen a few times. The V gene is TRBV7-9, the J gene TRBJ2-7, with TRBD2 matching 8 bases. The CDR3 sequence is 15 residues long. J lost 2 bases, V lost 4 bases, and 7 bases had no gene match. Looked up from germline, CDR1 is SEHNR and CDR2 is FQNEAQ (reference sequence). CDR3 sequence reads: CASSSEGSGTYEQYF. For the CDR3, the DNA is TGTGCCAGCAGCTCCGAGGGTAGCGGGACCTACGAGCAGTACTTC.

This clonotype was seen a few times. V usage is TRBV5-1 and J usage is TRBJ2-3; 7 bases line up with TRBD2. Germline lookup yields CDR1 SGHRS and CDR2 YFSETQ. V was clipped by 4 bases and J by 0 bases; unmatched bases: 8. CDR3 length: 16 residues. CDR3 residues: CASSERAGSSTDTQYF. DNA for the CDR3: TGCGCCAGCAGCGAGAGAGCGGGGTCTAGCACAGATACGCAGTATTTT.

The gene calls are TRBV7-9 and TRBJ2-5; D is ambiguous. V shed 8 bases and J shed 7 bases, with 14 bases lying between them. The CDR3 has 12 residues. CDR1 is SEHNR, CDR2 FQNEAQ, per germline (reference sequence). CDR3 in amino acids: CASSTPSPTQYF. As DNA, the CDR3 is TGTGCCAGCTCTACACCAAGCCCGACCCAGTACTTC.

The chain has TRBV18 and TRBJ2-7; D may be TRBD1 (6 bases). Germline lookup yields CDR1 KGHSH and CDR2 LQKENI. The CDR3 sequence is 15 residues long. V was clipped by 3 bases and J by 2 bases, with 14 bases between them. The CDR3 here is CASSPPGQPTYEQYF. The CDR3 DNA reads as TGTGCCAGCTCACCTCCGGGACAACCCACCTACGAGCAGTACTTC.

The sample holds many counts of this clonotype. The genes are TRBV11-2 and TRBJ2-7; 12 bases are shared with TRBD2. The CDR3 totals 17 residues. Trimming at V came to 5 bases and at J to 4 bases, leaving 12 bases not matched to a gene. Germline V lookup: CDR1 SGHAT, CDR2 FQNNGV. This CDR3 reads CASSTRLAGATLYEQYF. CDR3 in DNA: TGTGCCAGCAGCACCAGACTAGCGGGAGCTACATTGTACGAGCAGTACTTC.

J is TRBJ1-1 and V is TRBV6-1; TRBD1 matches at 7 bases. Looked up from germline, CDR1 is MNHNS and CDR2 is SASEGT. The CDR3 contains 17 residues. V was pared by 5 bases and J by 1 base, with 13 bases of the junction left unmatched. The CDR3 nucleotides are TGTGCCAGCAGTTCCACACCCGCCGGGACAGCGAACACTGAAGCTTTCTTT. It translates to CASSSTPAGTANTEAFF.

The sample holds many counts of this clonotype. The chain joins TRBV7-2 to TRBJ2-7, with TRBD2 identical over 13 bases. In germline, CDR1 is SGHTA, CDR2 FQGNSA. V lost 5 bases, J lost 2 bases, and 6 bases stayed unmatched. The CDR3 totals 16 residues. The DNA of the CDR3 is TGTGCCAGCAGCCCTACTAGCGGGAGGGATCCCTACGAGCAGTACTTC. This encodes CASSPTSGRDPYEQYF.

The rearrangement joins TRBV19 to TRBJ2-3; the D gene is possibly TRBD1 (5 bases). Deletions cut 7 bases from V and 4 bases from J, with 15 bases between. The germline CDR1 and CDR2 sequences are LNHDA and SQIVND (reference sequence). The CDR3 loop spans 14 amino acids. CDR3 nucleotides: TGTGCCAGTAAGAAACAGGACCTCGCAGATACGCAGTATTTT. Translated, it gives CASKKQDLADTQYF.

The gene calls are TRBV20-1 and TRBJ2-1; tentatively, D is TRBD2 (5 bases). Deletions cut 0 bases from V and 7 bases from J, with 16 bases between. This CDR3 has 15 residues. CDR1 is DFQATT and CDR2 is SNEGSKA in the germline V gene (reference sequence). CDR3: CSARDIARAFNEQFF. For the CDR3, the DNA is TGCAGTGCTAGAGATATTGCGAGGGCCTTTAATGAGCAGTTCTTC.

This sequence joins TRBV20-1 and TRBJ1-1; 9 bases align to TRBD1. The CDR3 has 14 amino acids. V gave up 6 bases and J gave up 4 bases; unmatched junction bases: 9. Per the germline V gene, CDR1 is DFQATT and CDR2 is SNEGSKA (reference sequence). For the CDR3, the DNA is TGCAGTGCCACCGGGACAGGGACGGCCACTGAAGCTTTCTTT. It codes for CSATGTGTATEAFF.

This clonotype was found a few times. The CDR3 spells CASSQSPPRDKSDTQYF. CDR3 coding DNA: TGTGCCAGCAGCCAAAGCCCCCCCCGGGACAAGTCAGATACGCAGTATTTT. The chain joins TRBV3-1 to TRBJ2-3, with D possibly matching TRBD1 (6 bases). Germline V gene data show CDR1 as LGHDT and CDR2 as YNNKEL (reference sequence). Trimming stripped 2 bases from V and 4 bases from J, with 19 bases between. This CDR3 contains 17 residues.

The CDR3 here is CASSPRADYSNQPQHF. CDR3 nucleotide sequence: TGTGCCAGCTCACCAAGGGCAGACTATAGCAATCAGCCCCAGCATTTT. The chain uses TRBV18 and TRBJ1-5, with no clear D. CDR3 size: 16 residues. The V end lost 2 bases, the J end lost 0 bases, and 11 bases lay between the germline ends. Germline CDR1 and CDR2: KGHSH and LQKENI.

The chain uses TRBV5-1 and TRBJ2-1, with D tentatively TRBD2 (6 bases). The CDR3 length is 15 residues. V was clipped by 0 bases and J by 3 bases, with 10 bases between them. CDR1 is SGHRS, CDR2 YFSETQ, per germline. The CDR3 DNA is TGCGCCAGCAGCTTGGCGACTAGTAACTACAATGAGCAGTTCTTC. It specifies CASSLATSNYNEQFF. The complete variable domain, with remaining parts taken from reference TRBV5-1 and TRBJ2-1, reads KAGVTQTPRYLIKTRGQQVTLSCSPISGHRSVSWYQQTPGQGLQFLFEYFSETQRNKGNFPGRFSGRQFSNSRSEMNVSTLELGDSALYLCASSLATSNYNEQFFGPGTRLTVL.

This clonotype turned up a few times. The chain is built from TRBV6-1 and TRBJ1-2; TRBD1 might be the D (5 bases). This CDR3 region has 14 residues. V dropped 2 bases and J dropped 2 bases, with 9 bases sitting between them. Germline values: CDR1 MNHNS, CDR2 SASEGT. CDR3 bases: TGTGCCAGCAGTGAAAGGGACGGAAACTATGGCTACACCTTC. Translation gives CASSERDGNYGYTF.

The table lists this clonotype with many counts. The chain uses TRBV30 and TRBJ2-1, with D possibly being TRBD2 (6 bases). Per the germline V gene, CDR1 is GTSNPN and CDR2 is SVGIG (reference sequence). The CDR3 totals 14 residues. V dropped 0 bases and J dropped 4 bases, with 10 bases sitting between them. The CDR3 DNA follows: TGTGCCTGGAGTGTTAGCGGAGGTTACAATGAGCAGTTCTTC. This sequence encodes CAWSVSGGYNEQFF.

J is TRBJ2-2 and V is TRBV20-1; D ambiguous. V was trimmed by 3 bases and J by 1 base, leaving 9 bases between them. CDR1 and CDR2 (germline): DFQATT, SNEGSKA (reference sequence). This CDR3 is built from 14 residues. In DNA, the CDR3 is TGCAGTGCTAGCAGGCAGGTGAACACCGGGGAGCTGTTTTTT. Protein product: CSASRQVNTGELFF.

The chain joins TRBV6-2 or TRBV6-3 to TRBJ2-1; 12 bases line up with TRBD2. The CDR3 is 15 amino acids. In germline, CDR1 is MNHEY, CDR2 SVGEGT. V lost 7 bases and J lost 7; bases outside the gene matches: 8. The CDR3 sequence is CASNSLAGGPNEQFF. The CDR3 DNA is TGTGCCAGCAACTCACTAGCGGGAGGACCTAATGAGCAGTTCTTC.

This chain uses TRBV25-1 with TRBJ2-1; TRBD2 agrees at 11 bases. This CDR3 has 16 residues. The V and J ends lost 3 bases and 7 bases, in that order; junction bases with no gene match: 8. Germline V gene data show CDR1 as MGHDK and CDR2 as SYGVNS. For the CDR3, the DNA is TGTGCCAGCAGTGATGGACTAGCGGGTCTCGGAAATGAGCAGTTCTTC. Encoded protein: CASSDGLAGLGNEQFF.

About this clonotype: A clone one base away is much larger, so this may be a read error. This chain uses TRBV28 with TRBJ2-3; D is tentatively TRBD1 or TRBD2 (5 bases each). The V end lost 6 bases, the J end lost 6 bases, and 19 bases lay between the germline ends. The CDR3 consists of 15 residues. From germline, CDR1 is MDHEN and CDR2 SYDVKM. The CDR3 reads CASSSRGPARDTQYF. For the CDR3, the DNA is TGTGCCAGCAGCAGTCGGGGCCCCGCCCGGGATACGCAGTATTTT. Supplemented by reference TRBV28 and TRBJ2-3, the full variable domain reads DVKVTQSSRYLVKRTGEKVFLECVQDMDHENMFWYRQDPGLGLRLIYFSYDVKMKEKGDIPEGYSVSREKKERFSLILESASTNQTSMYLCASSSRGPARDTQYFGPGTRLTVL.

This clonotype was seen a handful of times. The genes are TRBV7-3 and TRBJ1-1, with a weak D call TRBD1 (5 bases). Germline values: CDR1 SGHTA, CDR2 FQGTGA. The CDR3 is made up of 14 amino acids. Trimming removed 5 bases at V and 0 bases at J, with 10 bases between. The chain's CDR3 is CASSAGAVNTEAFF. DNA for the CDR3: TGTGCCAGCAGCGCCGGGGCCGTGAACACTGAAGCTTTCTTT.

The chain joins TRBV20-1 to TRBJ2-1; D unresolved. CDR1 DFQATT and CDR2 SNEGSKA come from the germline V gene (reference sequence). This CDR3 spans 16 amino acids. The germline V and J ends were trimmed by 6 bases and 0 bases, with 18 bases remaining between them. The CDR3 nucleotides are TGCAGTGCCTCTGCGCGGCAGCCTTTCTCCTACAATGAGCAGTTCTTC. This sequence encodes CSASARQPFSYNEQFF.

V is TRBV2 and J is TRBJ1-3; D is unclear. Per germline, CDR1 SNHLY and CDR2 FYNNEI. Trimming took off 1 base at V and 5 bases at J, with 9 bases between the two ends. The CDR3 runs to 14 residues. CDR3 coding DNA: TGTGCCAGCAGTGAAGGGGTTTCGAGAAACACCATATATTTT. This encodes CASSEGVSRNTIYF.

This clonotype was observed a few times. J is TRBJ2-7 and V is TRBV3-1, with 8 positions matching TRBD2. Losses at the gene ends were 4 bases for V and 10 bases for J; bases not matched to a gene: 12. Germline lookup yields CDR1 LGHDT and CDR2 YNNKEL (reference sequence). The CDR3 consists of 14 residues. CDR3 DNA: TGTGCCAGCAGCCGTCGACCGGGGGGGGGCGACCAGTACTTC. As protein: CASSRRPGGGDQYF.

The J gene is TRBJ2-3, the V gene TRBV5-1, with 9 bases fitting TRBD1. V shed 1 base, J shed 3 bases, and the junction held 15 bases outside the gene matches. Germline V gene data show CDR1 as SGHRS and CDR2 as YFSETQ. This CDR3 comprises 19 residues. The CDR3 reads CASSLYAQGARIATDTQYF. As DNA, the CDR3 is TGCGCCAGCAGCTTGTATGCACAGGGGGCACGAATAGCAACAGATACGCAGTATTTT.

Many counts were recorded for this clonotype. The rearrangement joins TRBV7-2 to TRBJ2-7; tentatively, D is TRBD1 or TRBD2 (6 bases each). The CDR3 sequence is 14 residues long. V lost 5 bases and J lost 5, with 16 bases in between. The V gene's germline CDR1 is SGHTA and CDR2 FQGNSA. CDR3 in amino acids: CASSQGGMKHEQYF. The CDR3 DNA reads as TGTGCCAGCAGCCAAGGGGGGATGAAGCACGAGCAGTACTTC.

About this clonotype: A much bigger clone sits one base away, suggesting this may be a read error. V is TRBV30 and J is TRBJ1-1; TRBD1 might be the D (5 bases). The CDR3 length is 13 residues. CDR1 and CDR2 (germline): GTSNPN, SVGIG (reference sequence). In nucleotides, the CDR3 is TGTGTCTGGGGCAGAGACAGAGTCGAGGGAGCTTTCTTT. It is translated as CVWGRDRVEGAFF.

This clonotype was recorded at least ten times. This rearrangement joins TRBV30 to TRBJ1-2; D remains unclear. The V end lost 5 bases, the J end lost 7 bases, and 14 bases lay between the germline ends. The CDR3 loop spans 12 amino acids. The V gene's germline CDR1 is GTSNPN and CDR2 SVGIG (reference sequence). The CDR3 here is CAWFRAFLGYTF. The CDR3 nucleotides are TGTGCCTGGTTTCGAGCCTTCCTTGGCTACACCTTC.

The V call is TRBV12-3 or TRBV12-4, the J call TRBJ2-2, with 7 bases identical to TRBD1. This CDR3 spans 14 amino acids. V was pared by 3 bases and J by 6 bases, with 4 bases of the junction left unmatched. DNA for the CDR3: TGTGCCAGCAGTTTTGACAGGGCCTCCGGGGAGCTGTTTTTT. Residues: CASSFDRASGELFF.

This clonotype was found a few times. The chain uses TRBV5-1 and TRBJ1-1; D perhaps matches TRBD1 (5 bases). V shed 1 base and J shed 0 bases, with 10 bases lying between them. This CDR3 comprises 15 residues. Germline lookup yields CDR1 SGHRS and CDR2 YFSETQ. The chain's CDR3 is CASSLSGPMNTEAFF. In nucleotides, the CDR3 is TGCGCCAGCAGCTTGTCAGGGCCTATGAACACTGAAGCTTTCTTT. The whole variable domain, filled in from reference TRBV5-1 and TRBJ1-1, reads KAGVTQTPRYLIKTRGQQVTLSCSPISGHRSVSWYQQTPGQGLQFLFEYFSETQRNKGNFPGRFSGRQFSNSRSEMNVSTLELGDSALYLCASSLSGPMNTEAFFGQGTRLTVV.